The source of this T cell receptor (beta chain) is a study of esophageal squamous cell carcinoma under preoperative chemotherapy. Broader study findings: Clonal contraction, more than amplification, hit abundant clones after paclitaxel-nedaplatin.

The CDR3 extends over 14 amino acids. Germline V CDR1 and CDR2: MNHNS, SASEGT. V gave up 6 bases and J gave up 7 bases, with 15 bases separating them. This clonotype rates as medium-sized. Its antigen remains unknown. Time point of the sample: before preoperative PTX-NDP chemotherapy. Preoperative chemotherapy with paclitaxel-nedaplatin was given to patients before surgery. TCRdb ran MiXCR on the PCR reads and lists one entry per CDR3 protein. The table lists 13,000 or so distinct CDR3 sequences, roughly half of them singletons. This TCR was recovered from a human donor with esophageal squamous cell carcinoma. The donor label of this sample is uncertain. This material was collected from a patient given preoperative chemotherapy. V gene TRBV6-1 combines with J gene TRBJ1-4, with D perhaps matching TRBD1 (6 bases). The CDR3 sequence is CASSPPGAGEKLFF. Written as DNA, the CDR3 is TGTGCCAGCAGCCCCCCGGGGGCCGGTGAAAAACTGTTTTTT.